This TCR beta chain was profiled in a study of shared T cell receptors in the human thymus (dated by TCRdb to the early 2020s). Regarding the research as a whole: The study examined how self-reactive, shared T-cell receptor alpha chains are generated in the human thymus.

With respect to this clone: The specificity of this receptor is unknown. Base-call qualities are not available, and no considerably larger clone is one nucleotide away.

The library relied on the immunoSEQ multiplex PCR assay. The table comes from immuneACCESS by way of TCRdb, which keeps in-frame sequences with V and J called. Part of the clones is missing from these tables; in studies checked, under half for an unresolved V gene and the rest for unknown reasons. The sample table records some 720,000 clones; approximately 87% of these occur just once. Jointly, the top ten make up 0.0095% to 0.012% of the sample. The germline V gene supplies CDR1 SGHVT and CDR2 SQSDAQ. Here V drops 1 base and J drops 4 bases, and the junction holds 9 bases not matched to any gene. The CDR3 sequence holds 16 residues, the cysteine and phenylalanine included. Only the CDR3 DNA is retained, 48 bases long and in frame from the first base. The same data also went into a second study, on human thymus T cells. The second paper further reports: Donors were immunologically healthy infants undergoing open corrective cardiac surgery for congenital heart defects in Finland. The thymus tissue came from surgical resects taken out during corrective cardiac surgery. Both the thymic and the peripheral blood repertoires appeared to show biased V and J gene segment usage. Highly overlapping thymic TCR repertoires among unrelated individuals were reported in the related research. The study characterized TCR alpha and beta repertoires from under 10 infant thymus samples and a few related peripheral blood samples. Donor ages ranged from roughly 6 to 250 days, and the cohort comprised about six male and a couple of female infants. Thymocytes were mechanically released from the tissue and were stored as pellets of about 10-30 million cells at -70 degrees C. A QIAsymphony instrument was used to extract genomic DNA from the frozen cell pellets. The immunoSEQ multiplex PCR assay was used to amplify the TCRB and TCRAD loci from a standardized amount of quality-controlled genomic DNA. The amplicons spanned the V(D)J region and were long enough to cover the CDR3 and allow V and J genes to be identified. Through the commercial immunoSEQ service, the amplicons were sequenced on an Illumina platform. Primer bias and sequencing errors were corrected using previously described methods, and TCRAD and TCRB definitions followed the IMGT database. The repertoires were analysed using immunoSEQ Analyzer 3.0 and VDJTools for basic statistics, V/J segment usage, diversity estimates, rarefaction and pairwise overlap. Diversity was estimated using the Chao1, ChaoE, Efron-Thisted, Shannon and inverse Simpson indices, and was also estimated on datasets down-sampled to the size of the smallest sample. Repertoire overlap was assessed by strict matching of CDR3 nucleotide sequence, V gene and J gene, and clustering was done by Jaccard-based multidimensional scaling. On average, around 810,000 unique TCRB clonotypes were obtained from thymus samples, compared with around 78,000 from blood samples.

The chain is made from TRBV7-4 and TRBJ1-1, with 7 bases matching TRBD1. The receptor comes from a boy younger than two with a congenital heart defect. Donor details come from another sample of the same person, matched by shared clones. The sample consisted of thymocytes. CDR3 reads: CASSLDGGQWATEAFF. The DNA is as follows: TGTGCCAGCAGCTTAGATGGGGGACAGTGGGCCACTGAAGCTTTCTTT.